The 6 T cell receptor beta chains presented below share a single source sample, sequenced in a study of tumor and adjacent non-tumor tissue in lung cancer. A modified ARM-PCR protocol with three rounds of nested PCR amplified TCRbeta. MiXCR was run by TCRdb on the multiplex PCR reads, yielding one entry per CDR3 protein. This table holds tens of thousands of distinct CDR3 sequences, under 80% found once. No cell sorting was done before RNA was extracted from the tissue. Source material: lung tumor tissue. The receptors originated from a woman aged 50 to 65 with non-small cell lung cancer.

The table lists this clonotype with a count of one. A read error may account for a junction end that differs from germline. The chain couples TRBV6-2 or TRBV6-3 to TRBJ1-2, with TRBD1 as a possible D gene (5 bases). The CDR3 is 14 residues long. The germline V gene encodes CDR1 MNHEY and CDR2 SVGEGT. The CDR3 here is CASSPGTANCGYTF. The CDR3 coding sequence is TGCGCCAGCAGCCCCGGGACGGCAAACTGTGGCTACACCTTC.

As for this clonotype: Given a much more abundant clone one base away, this may be a read error. Here the CDR3 omits its conserved ending phenylalanine or tryptophan, so a read error is the likely source. This chain links TRBV24-1 with TRBJ2-5; D call uncertain. The CDR3 runs 14 residues. Germline CDR1 KGHDR, CDR2 SFDVKD. V was cut by 3 bases and J by 1 base, with 8 bases left in between. The CDR3 reads CATSDKFPQETQYL. DNA of the CDR3: TGTGCCACCAGTGATAAGTTCCCCCAAGAGACCCAGTACTTA.

With regard to this clonotype: A much larger clone differs by one base, so this may be a read error. This CDR3 fails to terminate in the conserved phenylalanine or tryptophan, so it likely reflects a read error. The J gene is TRBJ2-5, the V gene TRBV28; TRBD2 agrees at 12 bases. The CDR3 is made up of 14 amino acids. Trimming cost V 8 bases and J 5 bases; bases outside gene matches: 6. Germline assignment: CDR1 MDHEN and CDR2 SYDVKM. As DNA, the CDR3 is TGTGCCAGCTTACCAGGACTAGCGGGGGAGACCCAGTACGTC. The encoded protein is CASLPGLAGETQYV.

Details on this clonotype: This may arise from a read error, as a much more abundant clone is one base away. V is TRBV16 and J is TRBJ1-5; D is possibly TRBD1 (6 bases). CDR3 length: 14 amino acids. Trimming pared 0 bases from V and 11 bases from J, leaving 14 bases between. From germline, CDR1 is KGHSY and CDR2 FQNENV. In nucleotides, the CDR3 is TGTGCCAGCAGCCAATCATCAGGGGTCCAGGCCCAGCATTTT. This gives the protein CASSQSSGVQAQHF.

Remarks on this clonotype: The junction departs from the called germline gene at one end, perhaps through a read error. The chain links TRBV18 to TRBJ2-3, with D possibly TRBD1 on 6 matching bases. The CDR3 loop spans 16 amino acids. Germline CDR1 KGHSH, CDR2 LQKENI. CDR3 region: CASSPPSTGRTDMQYF. DNA for the CDR3: TGTGCCAGCTCACCACCGTCGACAGGTCGCACAGATATGCAGTATTTT.

As for this clonotype: Likely a read error: the CDR3 ends without its conserved phenylalanine or tryptophan. The chain uses TRBV11-2 and TRBJ2-3; D is unclear. The CDR3 extends over 15 amino acids. Germline values: CDR1 SGHAT, CDR2 FQNNGV. This chain's CDR3 is CARSLGPPEDHTQYS. CDR3 nucleotide sequence: TGTGCCAGGAGCTTAGGACCCCCAGAGGACCATACGCAGTATTCT.